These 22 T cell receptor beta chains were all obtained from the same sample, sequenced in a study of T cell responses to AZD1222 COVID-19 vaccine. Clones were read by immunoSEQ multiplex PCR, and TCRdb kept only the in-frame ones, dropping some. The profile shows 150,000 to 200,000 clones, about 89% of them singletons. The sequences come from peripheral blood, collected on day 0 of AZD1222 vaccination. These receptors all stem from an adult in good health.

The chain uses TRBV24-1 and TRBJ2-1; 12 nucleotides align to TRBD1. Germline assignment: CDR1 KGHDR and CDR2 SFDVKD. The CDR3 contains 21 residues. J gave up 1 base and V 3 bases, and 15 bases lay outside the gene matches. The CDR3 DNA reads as TGTGCCACCAGTGATCCCGGAGGCGGGACAGGGGGCGCAATGTCCTACAATGAGCAGTTCTTC. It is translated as CATSDPGGGTGGAMSYNEQFF.

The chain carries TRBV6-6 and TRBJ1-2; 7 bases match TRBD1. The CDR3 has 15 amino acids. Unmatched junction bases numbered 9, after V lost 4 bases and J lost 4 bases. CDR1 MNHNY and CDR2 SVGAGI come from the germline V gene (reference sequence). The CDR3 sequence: CASSSTGAASYGYTF. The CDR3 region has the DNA TGTGCCAGCAGTTCCACAGGGGCAGCATCCTATGGCTACACCTTC.

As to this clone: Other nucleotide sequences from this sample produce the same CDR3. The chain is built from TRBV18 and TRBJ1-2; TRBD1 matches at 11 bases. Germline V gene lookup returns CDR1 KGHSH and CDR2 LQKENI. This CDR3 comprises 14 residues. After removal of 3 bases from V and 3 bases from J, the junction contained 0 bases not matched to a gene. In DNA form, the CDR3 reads TGTGCCAGCTCACCGGGACAGGGGGACTATGGCTACACCTTC. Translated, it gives CASSPGQGDYGYTF.

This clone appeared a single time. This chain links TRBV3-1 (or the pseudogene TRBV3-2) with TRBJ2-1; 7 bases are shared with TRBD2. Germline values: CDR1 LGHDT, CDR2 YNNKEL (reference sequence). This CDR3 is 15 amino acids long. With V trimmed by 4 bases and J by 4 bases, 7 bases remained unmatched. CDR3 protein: CASSLLAGLYNEQFF. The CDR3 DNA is TGTGCCAGCAGCCTCTTAGCGGGCTTGTACAATGAGCAGTTCTTC.

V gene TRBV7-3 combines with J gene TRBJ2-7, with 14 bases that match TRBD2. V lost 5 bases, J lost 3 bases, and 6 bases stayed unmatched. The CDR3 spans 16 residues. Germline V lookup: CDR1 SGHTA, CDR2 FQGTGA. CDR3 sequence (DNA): TGTGCCAGCAGCCGGGGACTAGCGGGAGAGGGCTACGAGCAGTACTTC. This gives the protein CASSRGLAGEGYEQYF.

The chain's CDR3 is CAISDASGAYEQYF. DNA for the CDR3: TGTGCCATCAGTGACGCTAGCGGGGCCTACGAGCAGTACTTC. The chain is built from TRBV10-3 and TRBJ2-7; 9 nucleotides align to TRBD2. V trimming: 3 bases; J trimming: 2 bases; junction bases outside the gene matches: 2. From germline, CDR1 is ENHRY and CDR2 SYGVKD. The CDR3 totals 14 residues.

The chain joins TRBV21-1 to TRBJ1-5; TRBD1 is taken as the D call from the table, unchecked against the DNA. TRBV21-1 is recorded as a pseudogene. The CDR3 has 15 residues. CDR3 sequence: CASSKSRTGLRPQHF. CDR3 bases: TGTGCCAGCAGCAAATCCCGGACAGGGCTGAGGCCCCAGCATTTT.

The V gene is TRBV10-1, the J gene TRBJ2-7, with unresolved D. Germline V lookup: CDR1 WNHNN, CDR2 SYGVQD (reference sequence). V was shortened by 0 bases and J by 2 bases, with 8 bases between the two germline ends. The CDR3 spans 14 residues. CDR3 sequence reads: CASSESSGPYEQYF. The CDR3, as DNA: TGCGCCAGCAGTGAGTCTTCCGGGCCCTACGAGCAGTACTTC.

CDR3 protein: CASSQGGQSRETQYF. CDR3 coding DNA: TGTGCCAGCAGCCAAGGCGGACAAAGTAGAGAGACCCAGTACTTC. The chain is built from TRBV3-1 (or the pseudogene TRBV3-2) and TRBJ2-5; D possibly corresponds to TRBD1 (5 bases). The CDR3 sequence is 15 residues long. CDR1 is LGHDT, CDR2 YNNKEL, per germline (reference sequence). V was cut by 1 base and J by 4 bases, with 13 bases left in between.

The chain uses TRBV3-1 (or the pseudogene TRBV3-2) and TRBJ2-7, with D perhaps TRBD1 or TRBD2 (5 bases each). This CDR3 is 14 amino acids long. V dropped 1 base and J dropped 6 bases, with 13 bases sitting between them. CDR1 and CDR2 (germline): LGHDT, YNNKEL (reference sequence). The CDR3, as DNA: TGTGCCAGCAGCCAAGTCTACGGGGCTGGCGAGCAGTACGTC. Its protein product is CASSQVYGAGEQYV.

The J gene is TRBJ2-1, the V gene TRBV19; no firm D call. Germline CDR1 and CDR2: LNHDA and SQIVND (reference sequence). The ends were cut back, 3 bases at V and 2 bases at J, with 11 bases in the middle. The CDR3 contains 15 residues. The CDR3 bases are TGTGCCAGTAGTATTGTAGTAATCGCCTACAATGAGCAGTTCTTC. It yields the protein CASSIVVIAYNEQFF.

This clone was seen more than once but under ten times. CDR3 DNA: TGTGCCAGCAGCACCCCCAGGCGGCGCCCCAGCGTC. Its translation is CASSTPRRRPSV. The genes are TRBV11-3 and TRBJ2-7; D unclear. Germline values: CDR1 SGHNT, CDR2 YENEEA. This CDR3 is built from 12 residues.

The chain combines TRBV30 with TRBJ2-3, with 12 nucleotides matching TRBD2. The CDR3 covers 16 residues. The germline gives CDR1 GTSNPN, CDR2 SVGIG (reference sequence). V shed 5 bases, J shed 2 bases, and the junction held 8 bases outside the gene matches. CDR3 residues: CAWASRTSGVTDTQYF. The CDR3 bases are TGTGCCTGGGCCAGCAGGACTAGCGGGGTCACAGATACGCAGTATTTT.

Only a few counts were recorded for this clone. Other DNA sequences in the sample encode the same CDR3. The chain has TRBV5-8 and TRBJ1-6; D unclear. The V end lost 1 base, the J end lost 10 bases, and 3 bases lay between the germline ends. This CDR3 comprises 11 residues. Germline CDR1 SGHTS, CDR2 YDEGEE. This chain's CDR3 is CASSLHSPLHF. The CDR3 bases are TGTGCCAGCAGCTTGCACTCACCCCTCCACTTT. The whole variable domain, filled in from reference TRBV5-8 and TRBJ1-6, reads EAGVTQSPTHLIKTRGQQATLRCSPISGHTSVYWYQQALGLGLQFLLWYDEGEERNRGNFPPRFSGRQFPNYSSELNVNALELEDSALYLCASSLHSPLHFGNGTRLTVT.

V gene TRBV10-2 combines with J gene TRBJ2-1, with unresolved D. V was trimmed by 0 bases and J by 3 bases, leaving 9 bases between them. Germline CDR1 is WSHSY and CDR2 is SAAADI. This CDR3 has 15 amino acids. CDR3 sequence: CASSESRNLYNEQFF. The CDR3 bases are TGCGCCAGCAGTGAGTCGAGGAATCTCTACAATGAGCAGTTCTTC.

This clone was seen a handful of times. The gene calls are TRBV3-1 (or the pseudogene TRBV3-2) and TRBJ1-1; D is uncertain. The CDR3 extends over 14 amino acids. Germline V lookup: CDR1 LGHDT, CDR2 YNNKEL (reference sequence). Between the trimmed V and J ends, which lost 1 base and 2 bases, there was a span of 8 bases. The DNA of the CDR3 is TGTGCCAGCAGCCAAGGGGTGGGAAACACTGAAGCTTTCTTT. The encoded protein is CASSQGVGNTEAFF.

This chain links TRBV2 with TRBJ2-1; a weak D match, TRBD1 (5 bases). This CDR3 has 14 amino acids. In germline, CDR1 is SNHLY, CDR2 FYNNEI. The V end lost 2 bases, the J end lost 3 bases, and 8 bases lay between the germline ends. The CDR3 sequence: CASSETDSYNEQFF. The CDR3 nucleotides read TGTGCCAGCAGTGAAACTGACAGCTACAATGAGCAGTTCTTC. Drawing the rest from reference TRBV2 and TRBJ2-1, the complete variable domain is EPEVTQTPSHQVTQMGQEVILRCVPISNHLYFYWYRQILGQKVEFLVSFYNNEISEKSEIFDDQFSVERPDGSNFTLKIRSTKLEDSAMYFCASSETDSYNEQFFGPGTRLTVL.

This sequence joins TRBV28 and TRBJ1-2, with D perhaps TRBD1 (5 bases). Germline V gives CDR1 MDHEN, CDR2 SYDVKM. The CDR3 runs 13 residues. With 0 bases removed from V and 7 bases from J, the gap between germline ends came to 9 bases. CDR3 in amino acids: CASSLWQGGGYTF. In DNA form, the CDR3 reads TGTGCCAGCAGTTTATGGCAGGGAGGTGGCTACACCTTC.

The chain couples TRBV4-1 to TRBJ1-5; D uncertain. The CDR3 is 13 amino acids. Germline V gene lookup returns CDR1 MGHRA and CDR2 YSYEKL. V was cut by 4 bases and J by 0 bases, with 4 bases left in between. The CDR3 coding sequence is TGCGCCAGCAGCCGGTATAGCAATCAGCCCCAGCATTTT. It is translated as CASSRYSNQPQHF.

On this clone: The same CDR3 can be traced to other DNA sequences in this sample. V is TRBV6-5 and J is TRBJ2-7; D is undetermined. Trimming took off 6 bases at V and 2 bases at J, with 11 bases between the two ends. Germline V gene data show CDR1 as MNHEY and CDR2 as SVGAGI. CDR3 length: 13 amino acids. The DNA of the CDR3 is TGTGCCAGCAGCTACGGACGAGCCTACGAGCAGTACTTC. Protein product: CASSYGRAYEQYF.

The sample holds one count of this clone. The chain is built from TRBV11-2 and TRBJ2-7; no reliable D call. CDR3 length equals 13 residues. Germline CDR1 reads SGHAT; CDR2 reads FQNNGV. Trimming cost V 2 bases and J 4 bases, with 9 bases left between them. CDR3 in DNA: TGTGCCAGCAGCTTAACTCCCAGATACGAGCAGTACTTC. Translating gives CASSLTPRYEQYF.

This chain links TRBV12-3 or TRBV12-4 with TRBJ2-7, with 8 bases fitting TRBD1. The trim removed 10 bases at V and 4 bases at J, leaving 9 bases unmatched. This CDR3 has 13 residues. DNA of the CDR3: TGTGCCACCTCCGGGACAGGCCCGTACGAGCAGTACTTC. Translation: CATSGTGPYEQYF.